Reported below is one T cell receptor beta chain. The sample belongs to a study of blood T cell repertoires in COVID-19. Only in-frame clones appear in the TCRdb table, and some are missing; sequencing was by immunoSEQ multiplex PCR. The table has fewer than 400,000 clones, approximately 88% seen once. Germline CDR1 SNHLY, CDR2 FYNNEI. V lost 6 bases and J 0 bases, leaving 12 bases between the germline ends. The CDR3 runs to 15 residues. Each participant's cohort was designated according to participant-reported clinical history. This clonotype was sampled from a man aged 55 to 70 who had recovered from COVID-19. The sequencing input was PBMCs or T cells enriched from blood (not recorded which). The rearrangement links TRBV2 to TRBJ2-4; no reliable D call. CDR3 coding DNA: TGTGCCAGCAGCGGCCCTACAGTAGCCAAAAACATTCAGTACTTC. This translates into CASSGPTVAKNIQYF.